Listed below are T cell receptor beta chains from one sample, sequenced in a study of OX40 agonist ivuxolimab in advanced cancers. Only in-frame clones appear in the TCRdb table, and some are missing; sequencing was by immunoSEQ multiplex PCR. The repertoire holds some 49,000 clones, with roughly 82% as singletons. Sample: CD4+ or CD8+ T cells sorted from blood, taken in a trial of the OX40 agonist ivuxolimab. The receptors stem from an adult with an advanced solid tumor such as melanoma, head and neck, liver or kidney cancer. CDR3s include the opening cysteine and the closing phenylalanine or tryptophan. Each record gives: V gene, J gene, clone size, D gene, CDR3 protein, CDR3 DNA. D genes are given only for firm matches. Size is omitted from some rows. Given values are once, few, many or a class for expanded clones.

TRBV19	TRBJ2-7	-	TRBD1	CASSHGMGTAFYEQYF	TGTGCCAGTAGCCATGGGATGGGGACAGCCTTTTACGAGCAGTACTTC
TRBV9	TRBJ1-6	-	-	CASSVGGGLSYNSPLHF	TGTGCCAGCAGCGTAGGCGGCGGACTCTCCTATAATTCACCCCTCCACTTT
TRBV29-1	TRBJ1-1	-	-	CSVSSRGGTEAFF	TGCAGCGTGTCATCGAGGGGGGGCACTGAAGCTTTCTTT
TRBV28	TRBJ1-2	-	-	CASNRNYGYTF	TGTGCCAGCAACAGGAACTATGGCTACACCTTC
TRBV6-9	TRBJ2-5	-	TRBD2	CASRGASGGWTQYF	TGTGCCAGCAGGGGGGCTAGCGGGGGTTGGACCCAGTACTTC
TRBV11-3	TRBJ2-5	few	-	CASSLSFTAQETQYF	TGTGCCAGCAGCCTCAGTTTCACCGCGCAAGAGACCCAGTACTTC
TRBV19	TRBJ1-2	few	-	CASSEGGGDYGYTF	TGTGCCAGCTCTGAAGGAGGCGGCGACTATGGCTACACCTTC
TRBV5-1	TRBJ1-1	-	-	CASSFGTEAFF	TGCGCCAGCAGCTTCGGCACTGAAGCTTTCTTT
TRBV5-6	TRBJ2-5	few	-	CASSLPTETQYF	TGTGCCAGCAGCTTGCCTACAGAGACCCAGTACTTC
TRBV5-1	TRBJ2-3	-	TRBD2	CASSLAVNSGGASDTQYF	TGCGCCAGCAGCTTGGCCGTAAACAGCGGGGGGGCCTCAGATACGCAGTATTTT
TRBV18	TRBJ2-1	once	-	CASSPASGNEQFF	TGTGCCAGCTCACCGGCATCAGGCAATGAGCAGTTCTTC
TRBV29-1	TRBJ2-1	once	-	CSVVQTLNEQFF	TGCAGCGTTGTTCAGACTTTGAATGAGCAGTTCTTC
TRBV6-6	TRBJ2-7	once	TRBD1	CASSYSGTGLSKQYF	TGTGCCAGCAGTTACAGCGGGACAGGGTTAAGTAAGCAGTACTTC
TRBV5-1	TRBJ2-3	few	TRBD2	CASNPLGGGGTDTQYF	TGCGCCAGCAACCCCCTGGGCGGGGGGGGCACAGATACGCAGTATTTT
TRBV4-2	TRBJ2-7	-	TRBD2	CASSRELAGGPGSSYEQYF	TGTGCCAGCAGCCGAGAACTAGCGGGGGGTCCCGGTTCCTCCTACGAGCAGTACTTC
TRBV28	TRBJ2-5	once	-	CASSLIGKETQYF	TGTGCCAGCAGTTTGATAGGGAAAGAGACCCAGTACTTC
TRBV5-1	TRBJ2-3	-	-	CASSPQVSDTQYF	TGCGCCAGCAGCCCACAGGTATCAGATACGCAGTATTTT
TRBV7-9	TRBJ2-7	-	-	CASSLQGGGSYEQYF	TGTGCCAGCAGCTTGCAGGGGGGAGGGTCCTACGAGCAGTACTTC
TRBV7-7	TRBJ2-7	-	-	CASSSGGGGEQYF	TGTGCTAGCAGCTCCGGGGGCGGGGGCGAGCAGTACTTC
TRBV9	TRBJ2-3	once	TRBD2	CASSVQRGGLGDTQYF	TGTGCCAGCAGCGTACAGCGGGGGGGCTTAGGAGATACGCAGTATTTT
TRBV5-1	TRBJ1-1	-	-	CASSDQGYTEAFF	TGCGCCAGCAGCGACCAGGGTTACACTGAAGCTTTCTTT
TRBV4-3	TRBJ1-5	-	-	CASSQDLATGSNQPQHF	TGCGCCAGCAGCCAAGATTTGGCAACGGGGAGCAATCAGCCCCAGCATTTT
TRBV6-1	TRBJ2-7	-	-	CASSPGTNYEQYF	TGTGCCAGCAGTCCAGGGACCAACTACGAGCAGTACTTC
TRBV6-5	TRBJ1-1	-	-	CASSYGQRGDTEAFF	TGTGCCAGCAGTTACGGACAACGAGGGGACACTGAAGCTTTCTTT
TRBV9	TRBJ2-2	few	-	CASSEDSHTGELFF	TGTGCCAGCAGCGAGGACAGTCACACCGGGGAGCTGTTTTTT
TRBV29-1	TRBJ2-5	-	-	CSGQGMGGLETQYF	TGCAGCGGCCAGGGTATGGGCGGGTTAGAGACCCAGTACTTC
TRBV18	TRBJ1-6	-	TRBD1	CASSPVDREMAPLHF	TGTGCCAGCTCACCAGTTGACAGGGAAATGGCACCCCTCCACTTT
TRBV29-1	TRBJ1-2	-	TRBD1	CSGATGDHYGYTF	TGCAGCGGGGCGACAGGGGATCACTATGGCTACACCTTC
TRBV13	TRBJ2-5	-	-	CASSLGGEETQYF	TGTGCCAGCAGCTTAGGGGGTGAAGAGACCCAGTACTTC
TRBV29-1	TRBJ2-3	-	-	CSSIRADTQYF	TGCAGCTCCATCAGGGCGGACACGCAGTATTTT
TRBV5-6	TRBJ2-1	-	-	CASSVEGEQFF	TGTGCCAGCAGCGTAGAGGGGGAGCAGTTCTTC
TRBV4-2	TRBJ2-2	-	-	CASSQEVRNTGELFF	TGTGCCAGCAGCCAAGAGGTTAGGAACACCGGGGAGCTGTTTTTT
TRBV7-8	TRBJ2-1	-	-	CASSPRLLKSFNEQFF	TGTGCCAGCAGCCCCCGACTCCTTAAGAGCTTCAATGAGCAGTTCTTC
TRBV29-1	TRBJ2-3	-	-	CSVGVDPFRDTQYF	TGCAGCGTTGGGGTGGACCCCTTCCGTGATACGCAGTATTTT
TRBV19	TRBJ1-2	-	-	CASRLRPGGYTF	TGTGCCAGTAGGTTGAGGCCCGGGGGCTACACCTTC
TRBV28	TRBJ1-1	-	-	CASSPGGAMNTEAFF	TGTGCCAGCAGTCCGGGGGGTGCAATGAACACTGAAGCTTTCTTT